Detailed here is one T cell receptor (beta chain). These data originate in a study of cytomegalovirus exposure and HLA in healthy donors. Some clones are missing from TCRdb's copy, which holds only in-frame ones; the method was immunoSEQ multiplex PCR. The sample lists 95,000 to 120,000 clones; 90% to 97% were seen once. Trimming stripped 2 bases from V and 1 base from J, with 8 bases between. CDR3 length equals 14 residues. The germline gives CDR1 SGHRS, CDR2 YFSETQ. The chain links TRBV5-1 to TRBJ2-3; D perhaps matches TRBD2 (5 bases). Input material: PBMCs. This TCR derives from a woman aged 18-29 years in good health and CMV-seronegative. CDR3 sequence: CASSFGRGTDTQYF. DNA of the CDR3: TGCGCCAGCAGCTTTGGGCGGGGCACAGATACGCAGTATTTT. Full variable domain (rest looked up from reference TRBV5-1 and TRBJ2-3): KAGVTQTPRYLIKTRGQQVTLSCSPISGHRSVSWYQQTPGQGLQFLFEYFSETQRNKGNFPGRFSGRQFSNSRSEMNVSTLELGDSALYLCASSFGRGTDTQYFGPGTRLTVL.